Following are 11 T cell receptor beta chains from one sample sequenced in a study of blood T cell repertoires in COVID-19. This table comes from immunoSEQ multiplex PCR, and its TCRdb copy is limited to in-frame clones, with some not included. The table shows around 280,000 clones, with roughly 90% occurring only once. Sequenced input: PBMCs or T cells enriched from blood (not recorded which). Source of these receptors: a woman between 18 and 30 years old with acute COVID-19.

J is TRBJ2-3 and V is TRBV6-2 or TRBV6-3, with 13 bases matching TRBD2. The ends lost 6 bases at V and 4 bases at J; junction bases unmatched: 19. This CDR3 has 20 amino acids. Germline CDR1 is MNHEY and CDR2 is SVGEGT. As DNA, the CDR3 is TGTGCCAGCAGCCCTGCGGGACTAGCGGGACCCGCATCCACTTCAGATACGCAGTATTTT. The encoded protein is CASSPAGLAGPASTSDTQYF.

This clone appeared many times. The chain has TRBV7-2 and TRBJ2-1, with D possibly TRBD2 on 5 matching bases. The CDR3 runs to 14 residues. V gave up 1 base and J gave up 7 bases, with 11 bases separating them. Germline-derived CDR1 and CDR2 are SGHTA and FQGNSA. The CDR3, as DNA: TGTGCCAGCAGCTTAGAGGCTAGCCAGAATGAGCAGTTCTTC. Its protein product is CASSLEASQNEQFF.

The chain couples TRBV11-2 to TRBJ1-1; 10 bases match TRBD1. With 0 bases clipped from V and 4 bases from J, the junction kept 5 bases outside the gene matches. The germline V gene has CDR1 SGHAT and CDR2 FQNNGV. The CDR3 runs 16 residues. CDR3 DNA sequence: TGTGCCAGCAGCTTAGATTGGACAGGGGGAGGCACTGAAGCTTTCTTT. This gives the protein CASSLDWTGGGTEAFF.

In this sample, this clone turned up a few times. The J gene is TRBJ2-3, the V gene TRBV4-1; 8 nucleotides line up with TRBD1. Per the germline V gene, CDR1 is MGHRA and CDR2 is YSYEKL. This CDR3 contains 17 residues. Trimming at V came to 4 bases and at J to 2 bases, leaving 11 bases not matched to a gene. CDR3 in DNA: TGCGCCAGCAGCCCAAGGGGGCCGGGACAGGTCACAGATACGCAGTATTTT. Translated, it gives CASSPRGPGQVTDTQYF.

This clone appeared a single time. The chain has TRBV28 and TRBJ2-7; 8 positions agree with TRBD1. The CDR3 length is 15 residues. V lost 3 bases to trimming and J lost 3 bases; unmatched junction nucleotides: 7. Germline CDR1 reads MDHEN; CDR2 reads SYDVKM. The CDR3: CASSFLDRVNYEQYF. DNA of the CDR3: TGTGCCAGCAGTTTTTTGGACAGGGTTAACTACGAGCAGTACTTC. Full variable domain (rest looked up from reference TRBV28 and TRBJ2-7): DVKVTQSSRYLVKRTGEKVFLECVQDMDHENMFWYRQDPGLGLRLIYFSYDVKMKEKGDIPEGYSVSREKKERFSLILESASTNQTSMYLCASSFLDRVNYEQYFGPGTRLTVT.

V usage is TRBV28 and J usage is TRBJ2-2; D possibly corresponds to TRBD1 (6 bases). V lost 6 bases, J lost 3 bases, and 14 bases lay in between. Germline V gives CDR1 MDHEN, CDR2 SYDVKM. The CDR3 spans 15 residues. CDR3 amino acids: CASSDYRVYTGELFF. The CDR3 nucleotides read TGTGCCAGCAGCGACTACAGGGTATACACCGGGGAGCTGTTTTTT.

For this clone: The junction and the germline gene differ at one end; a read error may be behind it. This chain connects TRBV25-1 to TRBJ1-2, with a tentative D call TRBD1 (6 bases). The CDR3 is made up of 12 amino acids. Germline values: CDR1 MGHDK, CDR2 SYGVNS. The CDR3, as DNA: TGTGCCAGCAGTGAATATGGGGACAAGTTTTCCTTC. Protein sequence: CASSEYGDKFSF.

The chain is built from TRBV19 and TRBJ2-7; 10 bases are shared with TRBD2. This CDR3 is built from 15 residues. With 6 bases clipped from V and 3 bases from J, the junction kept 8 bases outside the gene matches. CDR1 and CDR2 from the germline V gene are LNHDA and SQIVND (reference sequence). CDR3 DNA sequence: TGTGCCAGTAGGGGGATAGCGGGAGGAATCTACGAGCAGTACTTC. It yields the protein CASRGIAGGIYEQYF.

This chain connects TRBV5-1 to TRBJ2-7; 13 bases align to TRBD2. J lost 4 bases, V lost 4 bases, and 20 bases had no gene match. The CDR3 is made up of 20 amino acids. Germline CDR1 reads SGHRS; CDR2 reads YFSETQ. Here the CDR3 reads CASSISLLAGGIKENYEQYF. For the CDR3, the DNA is TGCGCCAGCAGCATCTCCCTACTAGCGGGAGGGATTAAGGAGAATTACGAGCAGTACTTC.

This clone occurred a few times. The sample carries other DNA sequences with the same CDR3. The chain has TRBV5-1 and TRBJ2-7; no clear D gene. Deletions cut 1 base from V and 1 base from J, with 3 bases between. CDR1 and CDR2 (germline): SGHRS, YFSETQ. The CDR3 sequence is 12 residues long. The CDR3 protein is CASSLSSYEQYF. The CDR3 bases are TGCGCCAGCAGCTTGTCGTCCTACGAGCAGTACTTC.

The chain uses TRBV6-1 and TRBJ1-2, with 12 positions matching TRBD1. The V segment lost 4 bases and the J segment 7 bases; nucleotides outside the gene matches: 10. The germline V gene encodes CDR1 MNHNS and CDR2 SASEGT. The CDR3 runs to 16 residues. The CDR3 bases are TGTGCCAGCAGTGGTCTCGGGACAGGGGGCGCCGGTGGCTACACCTTC. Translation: CASSGLGTGGAGGYTF.